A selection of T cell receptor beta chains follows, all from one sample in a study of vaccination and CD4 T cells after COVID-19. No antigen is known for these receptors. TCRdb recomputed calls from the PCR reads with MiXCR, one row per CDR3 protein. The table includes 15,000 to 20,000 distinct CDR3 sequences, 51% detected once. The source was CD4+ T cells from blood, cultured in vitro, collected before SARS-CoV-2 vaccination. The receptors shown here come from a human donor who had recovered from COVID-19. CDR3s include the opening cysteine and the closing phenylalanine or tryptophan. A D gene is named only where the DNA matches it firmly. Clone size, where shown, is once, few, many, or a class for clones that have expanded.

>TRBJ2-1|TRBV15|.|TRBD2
CATSRGLAGPVEQFF
TGTGCCACCAGCCGTGGACTAGCGGGACCTGTTGAGCAGTTCTTC
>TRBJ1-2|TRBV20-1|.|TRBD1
CSANRQGVPVDGYTF
TGCAGTGCTAACAGACAGGGGGTACCTGTGGATGGCTACACCTTC
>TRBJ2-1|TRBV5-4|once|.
CASNFKPSRYNEQFF
TGTGCCAGCAACTTTAAGCCTAGCAGATACAATGAGCAGTTCTTC
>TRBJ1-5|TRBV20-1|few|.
CSARETVDQPQHF
TGCAGTGCCAGGGAGACGGTTGATCAGCCCCAGCATTTT
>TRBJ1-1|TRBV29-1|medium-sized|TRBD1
CSAPRGQGFGGAEAFF
TGCAGCGCCCCGAGGGGACAGGGTTTTGGAGGGGCTGAAGCTTTCTTT
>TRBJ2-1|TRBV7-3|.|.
CASSLSGVGNEQFF
TGTGCCAGCAGCTTATCTGGGGTAGGCAATGAGCAGTTCTTC
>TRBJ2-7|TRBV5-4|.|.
CASSLGDLGDPYEQYF
TGTGCCAGCAGCTTGGGGGACTTGGGGGATCCCTACGAGCAGTACTTC
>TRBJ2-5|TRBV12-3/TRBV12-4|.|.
CASSLMTSQETQYF
TGTGCCAGCAGTTTAATGACTAGCCAAGAGACCCAGTACTTC
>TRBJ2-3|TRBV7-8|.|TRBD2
CASSPPWREGTDTQYF
TGTGCCAGCAGCCCACCGTGGCGGGAGGGCACAGATACGCAGTATTTT
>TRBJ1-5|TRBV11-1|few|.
CASSSEDRQPQHF
TGTGCCAGCAGCTCGGAGGATCGGCAGCCCCAGCATTTT
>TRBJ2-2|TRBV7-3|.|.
CASTLGHTGGTGELFF
TGTGCCAGCACCTTGGGACACACCGGCGGTACCGGGGAGCTGTTTTTT
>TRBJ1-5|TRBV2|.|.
CASESSPQRGNQPQHF
TGTGCCAGCGAGTCTTCTCCCCAAAGGGGCAATCAGCCCCAGCATTTT
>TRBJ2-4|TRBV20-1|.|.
CSGFWQGKNIQYF
TGCAGTGGCTTCTGGCAGGGCAAAAACATTCAGTACTTC
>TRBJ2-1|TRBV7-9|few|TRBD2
CASSLGGWWEGGDEQFF
TGTGCCAGCAGCTTAGGGGGCTGGTGGGAGGGTGGCGATGAGCAGTTCTTC
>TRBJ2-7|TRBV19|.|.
CASSLRSGQDEQYF
TGTGCCAGTAGTCTCCGGTCTGGGCAGGACGAGCAGTACTTC
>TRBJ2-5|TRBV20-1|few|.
CSATTPSPLAREETQYF
TGCAGTGCTACAACGCCATCCCCCCTAGCGAGAGAGGAGACCCAGTACTTC
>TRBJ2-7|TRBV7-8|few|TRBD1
CASSYQGAYEQYF
TGTGCCAGCAGCTACCAGGGGGCCTACGAGCAGTACTTC
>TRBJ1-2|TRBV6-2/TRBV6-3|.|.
CASSYSPGWGYGYTF
TGTGCCAGCAGTTACTCGCCCGGCTGGGGCTATGGCTACACCTTC
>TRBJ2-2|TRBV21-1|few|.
CASSNDRNTGELFF
TGTGCCAGCAGCAACGACAGAAACACCGGGGAGCTGTTTTTT
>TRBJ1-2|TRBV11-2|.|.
CASSLAMAGGYTF
TGTGCCAGCAGCTTAGCCATGGCGGGGGGCTACACCTTC
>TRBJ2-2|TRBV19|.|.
CASSPDPTRRELFF
TGTGCCAGTAGCCCTGATCCTACTCGTCGGGAGCTGTTTTTT
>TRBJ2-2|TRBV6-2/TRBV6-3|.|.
CASSYPLGSITGELFF
TGTGCCAGCAGTTACCCCTTGGGGTCCATCACCGGGGAGCTGTTTTTT